These 13 T cell receptor beta chains were sequenced from one sample in a study of blood T cell repertoires in COVID-19. Measured with immunoSEQ multiplex PCR; TCRdb has only the in-frame clones, and not every one. The sample shows approximately 260,000 clones, roughly 87% of them seen only once. Specimen: PBMCs or T cells enriched from blood (not recorded which). These TCRs come from a woman in her 30s with acute COVID-19.

This clone was recorded a few times. The rearrangement links TRBV7-8 to TRBJ2-2; no clear D. The CDR3 runs 14 residues. V lost 2 bases and J 3 bases, leaving 7 bases between the germline ends. The germline CDR1 and CDR2 sequences are SGHVS and FQNEAQ. In DNA form, the CDR3 reads TGTGCCAGCAGCTTATTCCGGGACACCGGGGAGCTGTTTTTT. It is translated as CASSLFRDTGELFF.

The J gene is TRBJ1-1, the V gene TRBV2; D possibly corresponds to TRBD1 (5 bases). Germline loops: CDR1 SNHLY, CDR2 FYNNEI. The CDR3 runs 14 residues. The V end was cut by 6 bases, the J end by 7 bases, with 18 bases between. The CDR3 sequence: CASSSPDRDHEAFF. For the CDR3, the DNA is TGTGCCAGCAGCAGCCCCGACAGAGATCATGAAGCTTTCTTT.

The rearrangement uses TRBV28 and TRBJ2-1; the match to TRBD2 covers 7 bases. V trimming: 6 bases; J trimming: 0 bases; junction bases outside the gene matches: 2. The CDR3 is 14 amino acids. Germline CDR1 and CDR2: MDHEN and SYDVKM. The CDR3 sequence: CASRRTSSYNEQFF. Written as DNA, the CDR3 is TGTGCCAGCAGGCGGACTAGCTCCTACAATGAGCAGTTCTTC.

The chain uses TRBV5-1 and TRBJ2-6; 7 positions match TRBD1. Germline V gene sequence: CDR1 SGHRS, CDR2 YFSETQ. Germline trimming cut 0 bases from V and 9 bases from J; bases unmatched to any gene: 6. The CDR3 is 15 residues long. The CDR3, as DNA: TGCGCCAGCAGCTTGGGGGACAGCCGTAACAACGTCCTGACTTTC. It codes for CASSLGDSRNNVLTF.

The V gene is TRBV5-1, the J gene TRBJ1-1; 7 bases match TRBD1. The CDR3 sequence is 14 residues long. Looked up from germline, CDR1 is SGHRS and CDR2 is YFSETQ. With V trimmed by 4 bases and J by 0 bases, 3 bases remained unmatched. CDR3 residues: CASSEGQLNTEAFF. CDR3 DNA sequence: TGCGCCAGCAGCGAGGGACAGCTGAACACTGAAGCTTTCTTT. Variable domain in full (rest from reference TRBV5-1 and TRBJ1-1): KAGVTQTPRYLIKTRGQQVTLSCSPISGHRSVSWYQQTPGQGLQFLFEYFSETQRNKGNFPGRFSGRQFSNSRSEMNVSTLELGDSALYLCASSEGQLNTEAFFGQGTRLTVV.

This sequence joins TRBV11-2 and TRBJ1-4; 10 bases line up with TRBD1. V was clipped by 5 bases and J by 7 bases; unmatched bases: 4. The CDR3 is 14 residues long. Germline V gene lookup returns CDR1 SGHAT and CDR2 FQNNGV. This CDR3 reads CASSTDRGSEKLFF. In DNA form, the CDR3 reads TGTGCCAGCAGCACGGACAGGGGGAGTGAAAAACTGTTTTTT.

V and J are TRBV5-1 and TRBJ2-3, with TRBD2 matching over 8 bases. The V segment lost 0 bases and the J segment 5 bases; nucleotides outside the gene matches: 5. This CDR3 has 15 amino acids. Germline loops: CDR1 SGHRS, CDR2 YFSETQ. CDR3 protein: CASSLDGTSKDTQYF. CDR3 bases: TGCGCCAGCAGCTTGGATGGGACTAGTAAAGATACGCAGTATTTT.

The count of this clone is one. The chain is built from TRBV5-4 and TRBJ2-1, with a weak D call TRBD2 (6 bases). The CDR3 is 18 residues long. Trimming removed 3 bases at V and 0 bases at J, with 19 bases between. Germline loops: CDR1 SGHNT, CDR2 YYREEE (reference sequence). DNA for the CDR3: TGTGCCAGCAGCTCAGGCACCTTCGGGGGAGGCTCCTACAATGAGCAGTTCTTC. This translates into CASSSGTFGGGSYNEQFF.

This chain joins TRBV6-6 and TRBJ2-7, with 8 nucleotides matching TRBD1. Germline V gene data show CDR1 as MNHNY and CDR2 as SVGAGI (reference sequence). The CDR3 is made up of 12 amino acids. Trimming took 6 bases from V and 3 from J; bases not matched to a gene: 1. CDR3 protein: CASRDRVYEQYF. CDR3 DNA: TGTGCCAGCAGGGACAGGGTCTACGAGCAGTACTTC.

This chain links TRBV28 with TRBJ1-5, with D perhaps TRBD1 (5 bases). The CDR3 is 17 amino acids. The V and J ends lost 4 bases and 0 bases respectively, with 16 bases between them. The germline V gene encodes CDR1 MDHEN and CDR2 SYDVKM. This chain's CDR3 is CASSSRAEGISNQPQHF. CDR3 nucleotide sequence: TGTGCCAGCAGTTCCAGGGCGGAGGGCATTAGCAATCAGCCCCAGCATTTT.

The chain is built from TRBV7-8 and TRBJ1-6; D may be TRBD1 (6 bases). Trimming pared 0 bases from V and 7 bases from J, leaving 13 bases between. Germline CDR1 is SGHVS and CDR2 is FQNEAQ. The CDR3 loop spans 16 amino acids. The CDR3 protein is CASSLAAGARNSPLHF. DNA of the CDR3: TGTGCCAGCAGCTTAGCAGCAGGGGCGAGGAATTCACCCCTCCACTTT. The complete variable domain, with remaining parts taken from reference TRBV7-8 and TRBJ1-6, reads GAGVSQSPRYKVAKRGQDVALRCDPISGHVSLFWYQQALGQGPEFLTYFQNEAQLDKSGLPSDRFFAERPEGSVSTLKIQRTQQEDSAVYLCASSLAAGARNSPLHFGNGTRLTVT.

The gene calls are TRBV15 and TRBJ1-3, with D maybe TRBD1 (6 bases). V was pared by 0 bases and J by 5 bases, with 11 bases between. The germline V gene has CDR1 LNHNV and CDR2 YYDKDF (reference sequence). The CDR3 is 15 residues long. The CDR3 nucleotides are TGTGCCACCAGCAGAGATCAGGGGACAAGAAACACCATATATTTT. It codes for CATSRDQGTRNTIYF.

This chain connects TRBV9 to TRBJ2-1, with 10 bases that match TRBD2. This CDR3 region has 14 residues. Germline CDR1 reads SGDLS; CDR2 reads YYNGEE. J was trimmed by 8 bases and V by 4 bases; bases with no gene match: 6. The DNA for the CDR3 is TGTGCCAGCAGCACTAAAGCGGGAGGGGATGAGCAGTTCTTC. Its protein product is CASSTKAGGDEQFF.